Below are 10 T cell receptor beta chains sequenced from a single sample in a study of blood T cell repertoires in COVID-19. Profiled with immunoSEQ multiplex PCR; TCRdb holds only in-frame clones, not every one. This sample has fewer than 300,000 clones, with more than 70% found just once. Sequenced sample: PBMCs or T cells enriched from blood (not recorded which). Receptor source: a woman between 35 and 50 years old with acute COVID-19.

This clone was found once. The chain links TRBV24-1 to TRBJ2-5; 7 bases align to TRBD2. V lost 7 bases to trimming and J lost 5 bases; unmatched junction nucleotides: 9. CDR3 size: 14 residues. CDR1 and CDR2 from the germline V gene are KGHDR and SFDVKD. The CDR3 DNA follows: TGTGCCACCAGAGACGCGGGAGCCACGGAGACCCAGTACTTC. Translated, it gives CATRDAGATETQYF.

CDR3 loop: CAWSTGQRDFNSPLHF. The CDR3 DNA reads TGTGCCTGGAGTACCGGACAGCGCGACTTTAATTCACCCCTCCACTTT. This chain links TRBV30 with TRBJ1-6; possibly TRBD1 for D (6 bases). The V gene lost 2 bases and the J gene lost 6 bases, with 17 bases spanning the gap. In germline, CDR1 is GTSNPN, CDR2 SVGIG (reference sequence). The CDR3 is 16 amino acids. Full variable domain (outside the CDR3, taken from reference TRBV30 and TRBJ1-6): SQTIHQWPATLVQPVGSPLSLECTVEGTSNPNLYWYRQAAGRGLQLLFYSVGIGQISSEVPQNLSASRPQDRQFILSSKKLLLSDSGFYLCAWSTGQRDFNSPLHFGNGTRLTVT.

The rearrangement joins TRBV6-4 to TRBJ1-6, with no clear D. V lost 3 bases, J lost 9 bases, and 15 bases lay in between. This CDR3 comprises 15 residues. Germline V gene sequence: CDR1 MRHNA, CDR2 SNTAGT. The CDR3 sequence is CASSESWESTSPLHF. DNA of the CDR3: TGTGCCAGCAGTGAATCCTGGGAGAGTACTTCACCCCTCCACTTT.

The chain is built from TRBV30 and TRBJ1-2, with 9 nucleotides matching TRBD1. Germline CDR1 and CDR2: GTSNPN and SVGIG (reference sequence). V dropped 4 bases and J dropped 2; count of bases not matched to a gene: 5. The CDR3 runs 14 residues. The CDR3 coding sequence is TGTGCCTGGACCACTGGGACAGGGAACTATGGCTACACCTTC. This gives the protein CAWTTGTGNYGYTF.

J is TRBJ1-1 and V is TRBV27; D is perhaps TRBD1 (5 bases). The V end lost 6 bases, the J end lost 6 bases, and 14 bases lay between the germline ends. The CDR3 totals 13 residues. Germline V gene sequence: CDR1 MNHEY, CDR2 SMNVEV (reference sequence). CDR3 amino acids: CASSWMVGAEAFF. For the CDR3, the DNA is TGTGCCAGCAGCTGGATGGTAGGGGCTGAAGCTTTCTTT.

This chain connects TRBV5-8 to TRBJ1-4; 7 nucleotides line up with TRBD1. The germline gives CDR1 SGHTS, CDR2 YDEGEE. V gave up 5 bases and J gave up 8 bases; unmatched junction bases: 9. This CDR3 spans 14 amino acids. The DNA of the CDR3 is TGTGCCAGCAGACTAAGACAGGGACCGGAAAAACTGTTTTTT. Its translation is CASRLRQGPEKLFF.

This chain joins TRBV5-4 and TRBJ1-2; weak D call: TRBD1 (5 bases). Germline CDR1 reads SGHNT; CDR2 reads YYREEE (reference sequence). The CDR3 is 15 amino acids. V was clipped by 3 bases and J by 3 bases, with 15 bases between them. The CDR3 coding sequence is TGTGCCAGCAGCTGGACGACAGATACTTACTATGGCTACACCTTC. Amino acid sequence: CASSWTTDTYYGYTF.

This clone was found a few times. CDR3 residues: CASSFHGYEQYV. CDR3 sequence (DNA): TGTGCCAGCAGCTTTCACGGTTACGAGCAGTACGTC. The chain couples TRBV5-4 to TRBJ2-7; D ambiguous. This CDR3 comprises 12 residues. Germline values: CDR1 SGHNT, CDR2 YYREEE (reference sequence). The V gene lost 2 bases and the J gene lost 4 bases, with 7 bases spanning the gap.

The V call is TRBV4-3, the J call TRBJ1-3, with TRBD1 as a possible D gene (6 bases). The CDR3 is made up of 16 amino acids. The germline V gene encodes CDR1 LGHNA and CDR2 YSLEER. V lost 2 bases, J lost 4 bases, and 15 bases lay in between. CDR3 bases: TGCGCCAGCAGCCAAACCTGGACAGCTAACGGAAACACCATATATTTT. It encodes CASSQTWTANGNTIYF.

V gene TRBV20-1 combines with J gene TRBJ1-1; D unclear. The CDR3 is 15 residues long. V lost 3 bases to trimming and J lost 0 bases, with 14 bases between them. The germline V gene has CDR1 DFQATT and CDR2 SNEGSKA (reference sequence). The CDR3 DNA is TGCAGTGCTAGTTTCGGTGGTTTCATGAACACTGAAGCTTTCTTT. Protein sequence: CSASFGGFMNTEAFF.